This TCR beta chain was captured in a study of cytomegalovirus exposure and HLA in healthy donors. General observations from the study: Excluded were some V segments that proved indistinguishable, including TRBV6-2 and TRBV6-3. In vitro work confirmed that a few CMV-associated chains recognize CMV antigens. Several of the most significant clusters were apparently associated with common viral pathogens in a later analysis.

The CDR3 contains 14 residues. Per germline, CDR1 SGDLS and CDR2 YYNGEE. Trimming cost V 0 bases and J 11 bases, with 17 bases left between them. This clone was counted between two and nine times. Its antigen is undetermined. The PCR ran on 60 Vbeta and 13 Jbeta primers. The data were produced by immunoSEQ multiplex PCR, yet TCRdb's version contains in-frame clones alone and is incomplete. The table records 150,000 to 200,000 clones, around 75% of them present only once. Specimen: PBMCs. The clonotype originates from a woman between 45 and 60 years old in good health and CMV-seropositive. The chain combines TRBV9 with TRBJ2-5; tentative D call: TRBD2 (5 bases). CDR3 bases: TGTGCCAGCAGCGTAGGGTCTGGGGTTGGGGAGCAGTACTTC. It yields the protein CASSVGSGVGEQYF.